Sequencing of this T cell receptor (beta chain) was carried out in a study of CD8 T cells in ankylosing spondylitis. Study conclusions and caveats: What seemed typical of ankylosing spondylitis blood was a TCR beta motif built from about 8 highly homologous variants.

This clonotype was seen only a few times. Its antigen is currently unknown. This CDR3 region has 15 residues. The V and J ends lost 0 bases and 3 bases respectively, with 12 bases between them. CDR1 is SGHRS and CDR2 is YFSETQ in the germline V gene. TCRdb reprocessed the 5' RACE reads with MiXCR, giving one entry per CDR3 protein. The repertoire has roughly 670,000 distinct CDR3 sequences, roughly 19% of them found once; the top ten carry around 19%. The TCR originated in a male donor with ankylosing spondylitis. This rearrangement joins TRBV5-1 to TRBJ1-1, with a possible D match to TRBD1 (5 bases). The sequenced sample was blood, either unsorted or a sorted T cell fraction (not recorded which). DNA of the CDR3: TGCGCCAGCAGCTTGGTGGGGGGAGACGACACTGAAGCTTTCTTT. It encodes CASSLVGGDDTEAFF.